The 23 T cell receptor beta chains reported below all come from one sample, sequenced in a study of T cell changes during pregnancy in multiple sclerosis. The table came from immunoSEQ multiplex PCR; TCRdb's copy has only in-frame clones and leaves some out. Altogether 38,000 or so clones are present, about 94% being singletons, with the ten largest covering under 0.5%. Sequenced here: CD4+ T cells from peripheral blood mononuclear cells, sampled in the second trimester of pregnancy. The receptors here all came from a female donor with multiple sclerosis, enrolled in a pregnancy study.

The chain couples TRBV18 to TRBJ1-1; D is ambiguous. Trimming pared 2 bases from V and 2 bases from J, leaving 12 bases between. The CDR3 is 15 residues long. Germline-derived CDR1 and CDR2 are KGHSH and LQKENI. CDR3 in DNA: TGTGCCAGCTCACCAGGCAGGTCGTTAAACACTGAAGCTTTCTTT. Translation gives CASSPGRSLNTEAFF.

The rearrangement joins TRBV7-8 to TRBJ2-1; 13 positions match TRBD2. This CDR3 comprises 16 residues. The V segment lost 3 bases and the J segment 6 bases; nucleotides outside the gene matches: 5. Germline CDR1 and CDR2: SGHVS and FQNEAQ. The CDR3 reads CASSFRTSGGSNEQFF. The CDR3 DNA sequence: TGTGCCAGCAGCTTCCGGACTAGCGGGGGCAGCAATGAGCAGTTCTTC.

J is TRBJ1-2 and V is TRBV2; 9 bases match TRBD1. The J segment lost 2 bases and the V segment lost 6 bases, leaving 10 bases of the junction unmatched. The CDR3 spans 16 residues. In germline, CDR1 is SNHLY, CDR2 FYNNEI. CDR3 in DNA: TGTGCCAGCAGGGACAGGGGTCCTTGGGGGAACTATGGCTACACCTTC. Protein product: CASRDRGPWGNYGYTF. The variable domain in full, with the rest retrieved from reference TRBV2 and TRBJ1-2, is EPEVTQTPSHQVTQMGQEVILRCVPISNHLYFYWYRQILGQKVEFLVSFYNNEISEKSEIFDDQFSVERPDGSNFTLKIRSTKLEDSAMYFCASRDRGPWGNYGYTFGSGTRLTVV.

J is TRBJ1-1 and V is TRBV29-1; 8 bases line up with TRBD1. Germline CDR1 SQVTM, CDR2 ANQGSEA. The CDR3 is made up of 16 amino acids. J lost 5 bases, V lost 7 bases, and 18 bases had no gene match. In nucleotides, the CDR3 is TGCAGCGGTTTGCTTTTCTCAGGGGGCAGGGGGACTGAAGCTTTCTTT. It specifies CSGLLFSGGRGTEAFF.

This clone appeared a single time. The rearrangement joins TRBV29-1 to TRBJ2-5; TRBD2 matches 8 bases. The CDR3 spans 13 residues. Germline lookup yields CDR1 SQVTM and CDR2 ANQGSEA. V was clipped by 7 bases and J by 5 bases; unmatched bases: 9. In DNA, the CDR3 is TGCAGCGGGGGGACTAGGACGGGTGAGACCCAGTACTTC. Amino acid sequence: CSGGTRTGETQYF.

This sequence joins TRBV28 and TRBJ2-7, with D tentatively TRBD2 (6 bases). CDR3 length: 16 residues. Trimming removed 5 bases at V and 3 bases at J, with 20 bases between. The germline V gene has CDR1 MDHEN and CDR2 SYDVKM. CDR3 protein: CASSPGGAGLIYEQYF. The CDR3 region has the DNA TGTGCCAGCAGTCCGGGTGGGGCGGGATTGATCTACGAGCAGTACTTC.

V gene TRBV7-3 combines with J gene TRBJ2-5; 9 nucleotides match TRBD2. Germline V gene data show CDR1 as SGHTA and CDR2 as FQGTGA. V shed 2 bases and J 7 bases; nucleotides not matched to a gene: 17. CDR3 length: 18 residues. The CDR3 here is CASSLYTPMAGGPGTQYF. For the CDR3, the DNA is TGTGCCAGCAGCTTATATACCCCGATGGCGGGGGGGCCGGGGACCCAGTACTTC.

The V and J genes are TRBV7-3 and TRBJ2-7; D might be TRBD1 (6 bases). Germline assignment: CDR1 SGHTA and CDR2 FQGTGA. V gave up 3 bases and J gave up 5 bases, with 11 bases separating them. The CDR3 is 13 amino acids. The DNA for the CDR3 is TGTGCCAGCAGCTTGAACAGGGTCCACGAGCAGTACTTC. It is translated as CASSLNRVHEQYF.

The chain has TRBV6-1 and TRBJ2-1; 9 bases are a match to TRBD2. V lost 10 bases and J lost 1; bases outside the gene matches: 5. There are 14 residues in the CDR3. Germline values: CDR1 MNHNS, CDR2 SASEGT. The CDR3: CAIRLADSYNEQFF. For the CDR3, the DNA is TGTGCCATAAGACTAGCGGATTCCTACAATGAGCAGTTCTTC.

This chain connects TRBV11-2 to TRBJ2-7, with 10 bases that match TRBD1. Germline V gene sequence: CDR1 SGHAT, CDR2 FQNNGV. The CDR3 has 19 residues. The V and J ends lost 4 bases and 0 bases, in that order; junction bases with no gene match: 15. As DNA, the CDR3 is TGTGCCAGCAGCTCCCATCCGGGACAGGGGCTGTTGAGCTCCTACGAGCAGTACTTC. It translates to CASSSHPGQGLLSSYEQYF.

The chain has TRBV2 and TRBJ1-2, with 12 bases fitting TRBD1. CDR1 and CDR2 (germline): SNHLY, FYNNEI. V lost 6 bases and J lost 7; bases outside the gene matches: 6. CDR3 length: 14 residues. This CDR3 reads CASRGDRGRGGYTF. CDR3 coding DNA: TGTGCCAGCAGAGGGGACAGGGGGCGCGGTGGCTACACCTTC.

This chain links TRBV2 with TRBJ2-2, with D possibly TRBD1 on 5 matching bases. The ends were cut back, 2 bases at V and 2 bases at J, with 9 bases in the middle. Germline V CDR1 and CDR2: SNHLY, FYNNEI. This CDR3 region has 15 residues. The CDR3 protein is CASSERTGNTGELFF. CDR3 nucleotide sequence: TGTGCCAGCAGTGAAAGAACAGGCAACACCGGGGAGCTGTTTTTT.

This rearrangement joins TRBV19 to TRBJ1-3; no definite D call. The CDR3 loop spans 15 amino acids. V shed 3 bases and J shed 4 bases, with 13 bases lying between them. Per germline, CDR1 LNHDA and CDR2 SQIVND (reference sequence). CDR3 loop: CASSIGLKLGNTIYF. As DNA, the CDR3 is TGTGCCAGTAGTATCGGACTCAAACTGGGAAACACCATATATTTT.

This clone appeared once. The rearrangement uses TRBV2 and TRBJ1-5, with D tentatively TRBD1 (6 bases). The CDR3 loop spans 16 amino acids. The V gene lost 5 bases and the J gene lost 5 bases, with 19 bases spanning the gap. Per germline, CDR1 SNHLY and CDR2 FYNNEI. The CDR3 region is CASSRNQQGEDQPQHF. The CDR3 DNA is TGTGCCAGCAGTAGAAATCAACAGGGAGAGGATCAGCCCCAGCATTTT. The full variable domain, with the rest looked up from reference TRBV2 and TRBJ1-5, is EPEVTQTPSHQVTQMGQEVILRCVPISNHLYFYWYRQILGQKVEFLVSFYNNEISEKSEIFDDQFSVERPDGSNFTLKIRSTKLEDSAMYFCASSRNQQGEDQPQHFGDGTRLSIL.

The sample holds one count of this clone. V gene TRBV27 combines with J gene TRBJ1-1, with D maybe TRBD1 (6 bases). The germline gives CDR1 MNHEY, CDR2 SMNVEV (reference sequence). V shed 4 bases and J shed 1 base, with 10 bases lying between them. This CDR3 is built from 14 residues. This CDR3 is CASSSQGRNTEAFF. The CDR3 DNA is TGTGCCAGCAGTTCCCAGGGGCGGAACACTGAAGCTTTCTTT.

This chain uses TRBV29-1 with TRBJ1-1; D may be TRBD1 (6 bases). The CDR3 totals 12 residues. Germline V gives CDR1 SQVTM, CDR2 ANQGSEA. The V end was cut by 3 bases, the J end by 3 bases, with 8 bases between. The chain's CDR3 is CSVDRGDTEAFF. The CDR3 coding sequence is TGCAGCGTTGACAGGGGCGACACTGAAGCTTTCTTT. Variable domain in full (rest from reference TRBV29-1 and TRBJ1-1): SAVISQKPSRDICQRGTSLTIQCQVDSQVTMMFWYRQQPGQSLTLIATANQGSEATYESGFVIDKFPISRPNLTFSTLTVSNMSPEDSSIYLCSVDRGDTEAFFGQGTRLTVV.

The chain combines TRBV19 with TRBJ2-2; the D gene is possibly TRBD2 (6 bases). V was shortened by 9 bases and J by 0 bases, with 17 bases between the two germline ends. Germline V CDR1 and CDR2: LNHDA, SQIVND (reference sequence). CDR3 length: 16 amino acids. The CDR3 region has the DNA TGTGCCAGAGTAGTCGGGAGACTAGCGAACACCGGGGAGCTGTTTTTT. Protein sequence: CARVVGRLANTGELFF.

The chain uses TRBV4-2 and TRBJ1-5; 11 bases are shared with TRBD1. V was clipped by 2 bases and J by 4 bases; unmatched bases: 16. This CDR3 is 20 amino acids long. Germline V lookup: CDR1 LGHNA, CDR2 YNFKEQ. CDR3 nucleotide sequence: TGTGCCAGCAGCCAAAACTACCGAGTAGGGGGACAGGGGGTTAATCAGCCCCAGCATTTT. Translated, it gives CASSQNYRVGGQGVNQPQHF.

The chain links TRBV18 to TRBJ1-1; 7 bases map to TRBD1. Germline V CDR1 and CDR2: KGHSH, LQKENI. The trim removed 3 bases at V and 3 bases at J, leaving 4 bases unmatched. CDR3 size: 14 residues. CDR3 coding DNA: TGTGCCAGCTCACCGACAGGGTGGGACACTGAAGCTTTCTTT. Translating it yields CASSPTGWDTEAFF.

The chain is built from TRBV11-2 and TRBJ1-5; 8 bases are a match to TRBD1. The CDR3 is 13 amino acids. Germline lookup yields CDR1 SGHAT and CDR2 FQNNGV. V dropped 4 bases and J dropped 6; count of bases not matched to a gene: 2. CDR3: CASSSGQAQPQHF. The CDR3 DNA sequence: TGTGCCAGCAGCTCGGGACAGGCTCAGCCCCAGCATTTT.

The table lists this clone with a count of one. V gene TRBV18 combines with J gene TRBJ1-3; 9 bases are shared with TRBD1. V lost 4 bases and J lost 2; bases outside the gene matches: 3. CDR3 length equals 15 residues. CDR1 KGHSH and CDR2 LQKENI come from the germline V gene. Here the CDR3 DNA reads TGTGCCAGCTCACGGGACAGGGTAGCTGGAAACACCATATATTTT. Translation gives CASSRDRVAGNTIYF. Complete variable domain (other parts from reference TRBV18 and TRBJ1-3): NAGVMQNPRHLVRRRGQEARLRCSPMKGHSHVYWYRQLPEEGLKFMVYLQKENIIDESGMPKERFSAEFPKEGPSILRIQQVVRGDSAAYFCASSRDRVAGNTIYFGEGSWLTVV.

This rearrangement joins TRBV27 to TRBJ2-7; TRBD1 matches 8 bases. The CDR3 spans 16 residues. From germline, CDR1 is MNHEY and CDR2 SMNVEV (reference sequence). The V and J ends lost 5 bases and 6 bases, in that order; junction bases with no gene match: 15. The CDR3 spells CASSPRQGRKNGEQYF. The CDR3 nucleotides read TGTGCCAGCAGTCCCCGACAGGGGAGGAAGAACGGCGAGCAGTACTTC.

This rearrangement joins TRBV21-1 to TRBJ1-2; the table's D call, TRBD1, was not checked against the DNA. TRBV21-1 is a pseudogene segment. CDR3 size: 16 residues. CDR3 sequence: CASSTPYRGFLDGYTF. The DNA of the CDR3 is TGTGCCAGCAGCACACCTTACAGGGGATTTCTCGATGGCTACACCTTC.